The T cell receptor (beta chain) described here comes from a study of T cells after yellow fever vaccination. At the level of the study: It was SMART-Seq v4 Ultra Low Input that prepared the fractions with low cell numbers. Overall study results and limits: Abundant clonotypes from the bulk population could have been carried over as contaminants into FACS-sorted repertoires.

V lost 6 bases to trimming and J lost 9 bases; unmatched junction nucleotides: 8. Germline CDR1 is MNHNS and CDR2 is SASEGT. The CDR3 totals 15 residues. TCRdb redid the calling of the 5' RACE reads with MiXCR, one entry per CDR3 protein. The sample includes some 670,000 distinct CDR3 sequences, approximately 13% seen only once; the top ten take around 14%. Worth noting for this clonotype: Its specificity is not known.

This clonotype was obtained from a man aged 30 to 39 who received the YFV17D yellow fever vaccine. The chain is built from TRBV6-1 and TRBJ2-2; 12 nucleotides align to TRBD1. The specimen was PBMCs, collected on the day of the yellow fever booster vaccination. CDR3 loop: CASREHGTGGWELFF. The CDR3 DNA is TGTGCCAGCAGAGAACACGGGACAGGGGGCTGGGAGCTGTTTTTT.